These T cell receptor beta chains were read from a single sample in a study of shared T cell receptors in the human thymus. The assay was immunoSEQ multiplex PCR, and TCRdb's table has in-frame clones only and misses some. The table has 640,000 or so clones, around 87% seen once. The same data also went into a second study, on human thymus T cells.

Material for sequencing was thymocytes. The receptors shown here come from a boy under two years old with a congenital heart defect. CDR3s include the opening cysteine and the closing phenylalanine or tryptophan.

>14|TRBJ2-1|TRBV5-6
CASSFQGQRNEQFF
>15|TRBJ1-4|TRBV5-1
CASSGIQGSNEKLFF
>15|TRBJ1-2|TRBV28
CASSLRTGGHYGYTF
>15|TRBJ1-4|TRBV19
CASSIREGAREKLFF
>18|TRBJ2-1|TRBV5-1
CASSSGRGLPSSYNEQFF
>12|TRBJ2-7|TRBV30
CAWGQGTYEQYF
>15|TRBJ1-6|TRBV7-9
CASSFFQGGNSPLHF
>11|TRBJ1-2|TRBV20-1
CSVPSNYGYTF
>13|TRBJ2-7|TRBV28
CATRTGYPYEQYF
>16|TRBJ2-7|TRBV27
CASSLEIAGDTYEQYF
>13|TRBJ2-7|TRBV7-2
CASSLQTGYEQYF
>14|TRBJ1-1|TRBV19
CATAGAPYIAEAFF
>16|TRBJ2-2|TRBV6-5
CASSSIAGKNTGELFF
>17|TRBJ1-5|TRBV2
CASRETGTGLSLQPQHF
>13|TRBJ2-7|TRBV6-5
CASRDPSGMVPYF
>18|TRBJ1-1|TRBV28
CASSLGLPGGLGDTEAFF
>15|TRBJ2-7|TRBV27
CASSLFSGRVHEQYF
>15|TRBJ2-7|TRBV5-1
CASSENGQGGYEQYF
>19|TRBJ2-2|TRBV18
CASSPRLFPTSGNTGELFF
>14|TRBJ2-7|TRBV28
CASDLKREGGRQYF
>15|TRBJ2-3|TRBV4-1
CASSQPGQGLDTQYF
>15|TRBJ1-5|TRBV6-6
CASSLDKKRGWPQHF
>15|TRBJ1-2|TRBV5-4
CASRFWGAQGNGYTF
>15|TRBJ2-7|TRBV5-6
CASSLIAGGTYEQYF
>16|TRBJ1-5|TRBV28
CASSRWQGRENQPQHF
>11|TRBJ1-6|TRBV20-1
CSAQDSSPLHF
>11|TRBJ1-1|TRBV20-1
CSARAGTEAFF
>16|TRBJ1-5|TRBV27
CASKQGTGLSNQPQHF
>16|TRBJ1-2|TRBV10-3
CAISVITGEANYGYTF
>18|TRBJ2-4|TRBV12-5
CASGLGSDRGRAKNIQYF
>16|TRBJ2-7|TRBV6-6
CASSGSSGTGPYEQYF
>13|TRBJ1-1|TRBV27
CATYRQEDFEAFF